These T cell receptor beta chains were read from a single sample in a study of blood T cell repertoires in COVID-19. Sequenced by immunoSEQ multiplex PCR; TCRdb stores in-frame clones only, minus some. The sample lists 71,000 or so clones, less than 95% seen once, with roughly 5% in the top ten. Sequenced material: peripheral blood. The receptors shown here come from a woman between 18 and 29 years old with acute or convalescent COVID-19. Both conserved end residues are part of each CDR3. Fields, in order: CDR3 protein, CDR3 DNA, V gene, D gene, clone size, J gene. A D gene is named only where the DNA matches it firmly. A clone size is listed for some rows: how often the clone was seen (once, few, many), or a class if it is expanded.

CDR3aa: CAWSTIAGFHEQYF
CDR3nt: TGTGCCTGGAGTACGATAGCGGGGTTCCACGAGCAGTACTTC
v_gene: TRBV30
d_gene: TRBD2
abundance: -
j_gene: TRBJ2-7

CDR3aa: CATSVGADSRQFF
CDR3nt: TGTGCCACCAGTGTTGGAGCCGACAGTCGCCAGTTCTTC
v_gene: TRBV24-1
d_gene: -
abundance: -
j_gene: TRBJ2-1

CDR3aa: CASSLVAGGFKTQYF
CDR3nt: TGTGCCAGCAGCTTGGTGGCAGGGGGCTTTAAGACCCAGTACTTC
v_gene: TRBV5-8
d_gene: TRBD1
abundance: -
j_gene: TRBJ2-5

CDR3aa: CASSTTGTSGRAFHEQYF
CDR3nt: TGCGCCAGCAGCACAACCGGGACTAGCGGGAGGGCCTTCCACGAGCAGTACTTC
v_gene: TRBV5-1
d_gene: TRBD2
abundance: -
j_gene: TRBJ2-7

CDR3aa: CASSHVAGSHEQYF
CDR3nt: TGTGCCAGCAGCCACGTCGCCGGGTCCCACGAGCAGTACTTC
v_gene: TRBV3-1/TRBV3-2
d_gene: -
abundance: -
j_gene: TRBJ2-7

CDR3aa: CASSLTGTSLYEQFF
CDR3nt: TGTGCCAGTAGCCTAACCGGGACTAGCCTATATGAGCAGTTCTTC
v_gene: TRBV19
d_gene: TRBD2
abundance: -
j_gene: TRBJ2-1

CDR3aa: CASSQGTTTNEKLFF
CDR3nt: TGTGCCAGCAGCCAAGGGACAACAACTAATGAAAAACTGTTTTTT
v_gene: TRBV14
d_gene: -
abundance: -
j_gene: TRBJ1-4

CDR3aa: CASSSISGQETQYF
CDR3nt: TGTGCCAGCAGCTCCATTTCGGGGCAAGAGACCCAGTACTTC
v_gene: TRBV7-9
d_gene: -
abundance: -
j_gene: TRBJ2-5

CDR3aa: CASSKGASAYSYEQYF
CDR3nt: TGTGCCAGCAGTAAGGGGGCTAGCGCCTACTCCTACGAGCAGTACTTC
v_gene: TRBV13
d_gene: -
abundance: few
j_gene: TRBJ2-7

CDR3aa: CASSLSEGWTEAFF
CDR3nt: TGTGCCAGCAGCTTGTCGGAGGGGTGGACTGAAGCTTTCTTT
v_gene: TRBV5-6
d_gene: -
abundance: -
j_gene: TRBJ1-1

CDR3aa: CASSQGGGREQYF
CDR3nt: TGTGCCAGCAGCCAAGGAGGGGGCCGCGAGCAGTACTTC
v_gene: TRBV3-1/TRBV3-2
d_gene: TRBD1
abundance: -
j_gene: TRBJ2-7

CDR3aa: CASSVADAVGEKLFF
CDR3nt: TGTGCCAGCAGCGTAGCTGACGCGGTCGGTGAAAAACTGTTTTTT
v_gene: TRBV9
d_gene: -
abundance: -
j_gene: TRBJ1-4

CDR3aa: CASRPRQGLDYGYTF
CDR3nt: TGTGCCAGCAGGCCCCGACAGGGCTTAGACTATGGCTACACCTTC
v_gene: TRBV27
d_gene: TRBD1
abundance: once
j_gene: TRBJ1-2

CDR3aa: CASSEAYGDSNQPQHF
CDR3nt: TGTGCCAGCAGTGAAGCGTACGGGGATAGCAATCAGCCCCAGCATTTT
v_gene: TRBV6-1
d_gene: -
abundance: -
j_gene: TRBJ1-5

CDR3aa: CASSELSGTGNYGYTF
CDR3nt: TGTGCCAGCAGTGAACTCTCCGGGACAGGGAACTATGGCTACACCTTC
v_gene: TRBV6-1
d_gene: TRBD1
abundance: -
j_gene: TRBJ1-2

CDR3aa: CASRLRAGLYNEQFF
CDR3nt: TGTGCCAGCCGCCTGCGGGCAGGATTGTACAATGAGCAGTTCTTC
v_gene: TRBV5-6
d_gene: -
abundance: once
j_gene: TRBJ2-1

CDR3aa: CASSQNQGNTIYF
CDR3nt: TGTGCCAGCAGCCAAAATCAGGGAAACACCATATATTTT
v_gene: TRBV5-5
d_gene: -
abundance: -
j_gene: TRBJ1-3

CDR3aa: CASSIPGQGQYGYTF
CDR3nt: TGTGCCAGTAGTATCCCGGGACAGGGGCAATATGGCTACACCTTC
v_gene: TRBV19
d_gene: TRBD1
abundance: -
j_gene: TRBJ1-2

CDR3aa: CASRSDFGNTIYF
CDR3nt: TGTGCCAGCAGGTCGGACTTTGGAAACACCATATATTTT
v_gene: TRBV5-4
d_gene: -
abundance: once
j_gene: TRBJ1-3

CDR3aa: CAWSVLLQGEQYF
CDR3nt: TGTGCCTGGAGTGTACTTCTACAGGGCGAGCAGTACTTC
v_gene: TRBV30
d_gene: -
abundance: once
j_gene: TRBJ2-7

CDR3aa: CATRIGFNKEKLFF
CDR3nt: TGTGCCACTAGAATTGGATTTAATAAAGAAAAACTGTTTTTT
v_gene: TRBV28
d_gene: -
abundance: -
j_gene: TRBJ1-4

CDR3aa: CASSNRQGQTQYF
CDR3nt: TGTGCCAGCAGCAATCGACAGGGCCAGACCCAGTACTTC
v_gene: TRBV6-5
d_gene: TRBD1
abundance: once
j_gene: TRBJ2-5

CDR3aa: CASSQDASGSSEQFF
CDR3nt: TGTGCCAGCAGCCAAGACGCTAGCGGGAGTTCTGAGCAGTTCTTC
v_gene: TRBV3-1/TRBV3-2
d_gene: TRBD2
abundance: -
j_gene: TRBJ2-1

CDR3aa: CASSTGASQPQHF
CDR3nt: TGTGCCAGCAGCACAGGGGCGTCTCAGCCCCAGCATTTT
v_gene: TRBV9
d_gene: TRBD1
abundance: -
j_gene: TRBJ1-5

CDR3aa: CASSQDTGQGYGYTF
CDR3nt: TGCGCCAGCAGCCAAGATACGGGACAGGGTTATGGCTACACCTTC
v_gene: TRBV4-3
d_gene: TRBD1
abundance: -
j_gene: TRBJ1-2

CDR3aa: CASSSVSSGNTIYF
CDR3nt: TGTGCCAGCTCCTCCGTATCCTCTGGAAACACCATATATTTT
v_gene: TRBV2
d_gene: -
abundance: once
j_gene: TRBJ1-3

CDR3aa: CASRRDRGMNTEAFF
CDR3nt: TGTGCCAGCAGGCGGGACAGGGGGATGAACACTGAAGCTTTCTTT
v_gene: TRBV5-6
d_gene: TRBD1
abundance: -
j_gene: TRBJ1-1

CDR3aa: CSVETGGSGYTF
CDR3nt: TGCAGCGTTGAAACGGGAGGGAGTGGCTACACCTTC
v_gene: TRBV29-1
d_gene: -
abundance: -
j_gene: TRBJ1-2

CDR3aa: CASRGSIAGEGDTQYF
CDR3nt: TGCGCCAGCAGAGGCTCTATCGCAGGGGAGGGAGATACGCAGTATTTT
v_gene: TRBV5-1
d_gene: -
abundance: once
j_gene: TRBJ2-3

CDR3aa: CASSMRTSDAIYEQYF
CDR3nt: TGTGCCAGTAGTATGAGGACTAGTGATGCGATCTACGAGCAGTACTTC
v_gene: TRBV19
d_gene: TRBD2
abundance: -
j_gene: TRBJ2-7

CDR3aa: CASMGSANTGELFF
CDR3nt: TGTGCCAGCATGGGGAGTGCAAACACCGGGGAGCTGTTTTTT
v_gene: TRBV6-5
d_gene: -
abundance: -
j_gene: TRBJ2-2

CDR3aa: CASTRRGNRDNEQFF
CDR3nt: TGTGCCAGCACCCGTCGGGGTAATAGGGACAATGAGCAGTTCTTC
v_gene: TRBV28
d_gene: -
abundance: -
j_gene: TRBJ2-1

CDR3aa: CASSTQTSPDEQFF
CDR3nt: TGTGCCAGCAGCACCCAGACTAGTCCGGATGAGCAGTTCTTC
v_gene: TRBV13
d_gene: -
abundance: -
j_gene: TRBJ2-1

CDR3aa: CASSVSGGAPGELFF
CDR3nt: TGTGCCAGCAGCGTTAGCGGGGGGGCCCCCGGGGAGCTGTTTTTT
v_gene: TRBV9
d_gene: TRBD2
abundance: once
j_gene: TRBJ2-2

CDR3aa: CAWSPRQIHSYEQYF
CDR3nt: TGTGCCTGGAGTCCGAGGCAGATCCACTCCTACGAGCAGTACTTC
v_gene: TRBV30
d_gene: -
abundance: -
j_gene: TRBJ2-7

CDR3aa: CASRGGGPQETQYF
CDR3nt: TGTGCCTCGAGAGGGGGGGGGCCGCAAGAGACCCAGTACTTC
v_gene: TRBV11-2
d_gene: -
abundance: -
j_gene: TRBJ2-5

CDR3aa: CASSLVRGLTYLSYEQYF
CDR3nt: TGTGCCAGCAGCTTGGTTCGCGGACTCACATACCTCTCCTACGAGCAGTACTTC
v_gene: TRBV5-8
d_gene: -
abundance: -
j_gene: TRBJ2-7

CDR3aa: CASSLGSGGNQPQHF
CDR3nt: TGTGCCAGCAGCTTGGGGTCGGGGGGTAATCAGCCCCAGCATTTT
v_gene: TRBV5-6
d_gene: -
abundance: -
j_gene: TRBJ1-5

CDR3aa: CASSTGSEAFF
CDR3nt: TGTGCCAGTAGCACGGGTTCTGAAGCTTTCTTT
v_gene: TRBV19
d_gene: -
abundance: -
j_gene: TRBJ1-1

CDR3aa: CASSPPRGTSGADTQYF
CDR3nt: TGTGCCAGCTCACCACCGCGAGGGACTAGCGGTGCAGATACGCAGTATTTT
v_gene: TRBV18
d_gene: TRBD2
abundance: -
j_gene: TRBJ2-3

CDR3aa: CASSATGWLTEAFF
CDR3nt: TGTGCCAGCAGTGCAACAGGGTGGCTCACTGAAGCTTTCTTT
v_gene: TRBV2
d_gene: -
abundance: -
j_gene: TRBJ1-1

CDR3aa: CASSTIQGNSPLHF
CDR3nt: TGTGCCAGTAGTACGATTCAGGGGAATTCACCCCTCCACTTT
v_gene: TRBV19
d_gene: -
abundance: -
j_gene: TRBJ1-6

CDR3aa: CASKKGGESYNEQFF
CDR3nt: TGTGCCAGCAAAAAAGGGGGGGAGTCCTACAATGAGCAGTTCTTC
v_gene: TRBV28
d_gene: -
abundance: -
j_gene: TRBJ2-1

CDR3aa: CATRGTGGYGEQFF
CDR3nt: TGTGCCACCAGGGGGACAGGGGGCTACGGTGAGCAGTTCTTC
v_gene: TRBV19
d_gene: TRBD1
abundance: -
j_gene: TRBJ2-1

CDR3aa: CASSQRGGAGGPYEQYF
CDR3nt: TGTGCCAGCAGCCAAAGGGGAGGAGCGGGGGGTCCCTACGAGCAGTACTTC
v_gene: TRBV4-2
d_gene: TRBD2
abundance: -
j_gene: TRBJ2-7

CDR3aa: CASSPGGAHYEQYF
CDR3nt: TGTGCCAGCAGCCCCGGGGGGGCCCATTACGAGCAGTACTTC
v_gene: TRBV5-6
d_gene: TRBD2
abundance: -
j_gene: TRBJ2-7

CDR3aa: CASSEGSDTGELFF
CDR3nt: TGCGCCAGCAGTGAAGGCAGCGACACCGGGGAGCTGTTTTTT
v_gene: TRBV10-1
d_gene: -
abundance: -
j_gene: TRBJ2-2

CDR3aa: CASSDLAVRGSVKNIQYF
CDR3nt: TGCGCCAGCAGTGACCTCGCAGTAAGGGGTTCGGTCAAAAACATTCAGTACTTC
v_gene: TRBV10-2
d_gene: -
abundance: -
j_gene: TRBJ2-4

CDR3aa: CASSLGRVFNYGYTF
CDR3nt: TGCGCCAGCAGCTTGGGTCGGGTGTTTAACTATGGCTACACCTTC
v_gene: TRBV5-1
d_gene: -
abundance: once
j_gene: TRBJ1-2

CDR3aa: CASSLEDSSGNTIYF
CDR3nt: TGTGCCAGCAGCTTAGAGGACAGCTCTGGAAACACCATATATTTT
v_gene: TRBV7-6
d_gene: -
abundance: few
j_gene: TRBJ1-3

CDR3aa: CAIRRDGAPTDTQYF
CDR3nt: TGTGCCATACGGCGGGACGGAGCACCCACAGATACGCAGTATTTT
v_gene: TRBV10-3
d_gene: -
abundance: -
j_gene: TRBJ2-3